This T cell receptor beta chain was profiled in a study of shared clonotypes between healthy human individuals. Sequencing used immunoSEQ multiplex PCR; TCRdb keeps in-frame clones, though not all of them. The sample records approximately 2.5 million clones, roughly nine tenths being singletons. The donors were adults (healthy and HIV-negative) with no recent acute infections or vaccinations. The donors were all Caucasian adults (living in Nashville, Tennessee). The sequence was collected from a man between 18 and 35 years old in good health. What was sequenced was naive CD4+ T cells sorted from blood. Regarding subset: CD45RA+ positively selected.

DNA of the CDR3: TGTGCCAGCAGTACCCTAAACTACGAGCAGTACTTC. The encoded protein is CASSTLNYEQYF. The chain combines TRBV6-1 with TRBJ2-7, with D unclear. The V gene's germline CDR1 is MNHNS and CDR2 SASEGT. Trimming left V 5 bases short and J 3 bases short, with 8 bases between. The CDR3 has 12 amino acids.